This T cell receptor (beta chain) was captured in a study of cytomegalovirus exposure and HLA in healthy donors. Germline V CDR1 and CDR2: MDHEN, SYDVKM. V lost 5 bases to trimming and J lost 3 bases; unmatched junction nucleotides: 5. The CDR3 is 15 residues long. TCRdb's table, derived via immunoSEQ multiplex PCR, lists solely in-frame clones and lacks some. The data hold about 200,000 clones, with 81% observed a single time. The sample comprised PBMCs. This sequence joins TRBV28 and TRBJ1-4, with TRBD1 matching over 8 bases. The receptor was derived from a woman in her twenties or thirties in good health and CMV-seronegative. The DNA of the CDR3 is TGTGCCAGCAGTGTCACGACAGGGGCTAATGAAAAACTGTTTTTT. It specifies CASSVTTGANEKLFF.